The 17 T cell receptor beta chains reported below all come from one sample, sequenced in a study of spatial heterogeneity in lung cancer. Antigens for these TCRs are unknown. MiXCR, applied by TCRdb to the 5' RACE reads, yields one record per CDR3 protein. The table records about 1,500 distinct CDR3 sequences, over 10% of them present only once. Time point reported: sample taken at primary tumor resection. Study-wide results and limits: Tracking of tumor mutation counts was seen in expanded intratumoral alpha and beta TCR counts.

The sample in question was lung tumor tissue, obtained at surgery. These receptors all stem from a male donor with early-stage non-small cell lung cancer.

This clonotype came up many times. The V and J genes are TRBV7-8 and TRBJ1-3; unclear D gene. V was trimmed by 5 bases and J by 3 bases, leaving 5 bases between them. CDR3 size: 12 residues. Germline V gene sequence: CDR1 SGHVS, CDR2 FQNEAQ. CDR3 loop: CASSPLGNTIYF. The CDR3 nucleotides read TGTGCCAGCAGCCCCCTTGGAAACACCATATATTTT.

By share of the sample, this clonotype is medium-sized (0.01 to 0.1%). For the CDR3, the DNA is TGTGCCAGTAGTATGAATCAGGGTAGTAAAAACATTCAGTACTTC. Its protein product is CASSMNQGSKNIQYF. The chain is built from TRBV19 and TRBJ2-4; D is possibly TRBD1 (5 bases). The V gene lost 3 bases and the J gene lost 4 bases, with 13 bases spanning the gap. Germline V gene data show CDR1 as LNHDA and CDR2 as SQIVND (reference sequence). CDR3 length: 15 amino acids.

Sample share makes this clonotype medium-sized (0.01 to 0.1%). J is TRBJ2-7 and V is TRBV28, with D perhaps TRBD1 (6 bases). With 8 bases removed from V and 2 bases from J, the gap between germline ends came to 16 bases. This CDR3 spans 14 amino acids. The germline V gene encodes CDR1 MDHEN and CDR2 SYDVKM. CDR3 nucleotide sequence: TGTGCCAGCCGCTTTACAGGGATCACCTACGAGCAGTACTTC. Amino acid sequence: CASRFTGITYEQYF.

The V call is TRBV29-1, the J call TRBJ1-1, with D maybe TRBD1 (6 bases). The V gene lost 3 bases and the J gene lost 5 bases, with 7 bases spanning the gap. Germline V CDR1 and CDR2: SQVTM, ANQGSEA. The CDR3 has 11 amino acids. In DNA form, the CDR3 reads TGCAGCGTTGACAGGGGTACTGAAGCTTTCTTT. Residues: CSVDRGTEAFF.

The gene calls are TRBV5-6 and TRBJ2-7; maybe TRBD2 (6 bases). V was shortened by 4 bases and J by 13 bases, with 18 bases between the two germline ends. The germline CDR1 and CDR2 sequences are SGHDT and YYEEEE. This CDR3 has 12 residues. CDR3 region: CASSLRRTGVYF. The CDR3, as DNA: TGTGCCAGCAGCCTAAGACGGACGGGAGTCTACTTC.

This clonotype is medium-sized. The gene calls are TRBV7-9 and TRBJ2-6; 9 nucleotides agree with TRBD1. Per germline, CDR1 SEHNR and CDR2 FQNEAQ (reference sequence). The CDR3 covers 16 residues. V lost 7 bases, J lost 7 bases, and 11 bases stayed unmatched. The CDR3 DNA is TGTGCCAGCAACTCTAGGGACAGGGCCAGCGCCAACGTCCTGACTTTC. Amino acids: CASNSRDRASANVLTF.

In this sample, this clonotype is medium-sized. The V gene is TRBV7-2, the J gene TRBJ1-2, with TRBD1 matching over 9 bases. The germline V gene has CDR1 SGHTA and CDR2 FQGNSA. This CDR3 is built from 16 residues. V gave up 5 bases and J gave up 5 bases; unmatched junction bases: 12. Here the CDR3 reads CASSQAPGTGLYGYTF. DNA of the CDR3: TGTGCCAGCAGCCAGGCCCCCGGGACAGGGTTATATGGCTACACCTTC.

By proportion, this clonotype is medium-sized. The rearrangement joins TRBV6-5 to TRBJ1-5; 10 bases line up with TRBD1. The CDR3 totals 14 residues. Germline V gene data show CDR1 as MNHEY and CDR2 as SVGAGI. After removal of 6 bases from V and 6 bases from J, the junction contained 5 bases not matched to a gene. CDR3 loop: CASSVTGGRQPQHF. In DNA form, the CDR3 reads TGTGCCAGCAGCGTGACAGGGGGCCGTCAGCCCCAGCATTTT.

This clonotype was detected a few times. CDR3 in DNA: TGTGCCAGTAGTCCTGTGGTCGCGGTGAACTATGGCTACACCTTC. This gives the protein CASSPVVAVNYGYTF. The genes are TRBV19 and TRBJ1-2; D is uncertain. Germline V CDR1 and CDR2: LNHDA, SQIVND (reference sequence). The CDR3 spans 15 residues. Trimming removed 5 bases at V and 2 bases at J, with 15 bases between.

By share, this clonotype counts as medium-sized. The chain employs TRBV2 and TRBJ1-1; no definite D call. The V gene lost 2 bases and the J gene lost 8 bases, with 9 bases spanning the gap. The CDR3 spans 12 residues. Germline loops: CDR1 SNHLY, CDR2 FYNNEI. The CDR3 DNA reads as TGTGCCAGCAGTGAAAGTGGCAGGGAAGCTTTCTTT. Encoded protein: CASSESGREAFF.

Sample share makes this clonotype medium-sized. The J gene is TRBJ2-7, the V gene TRBV28, with D possibly matching TRBD1 (5 bases). V was pared by 4 bases and J by 0 bases, with 13 bases between. The germline V gene encodes CDR1 MDHEN and CDR2 SYDVKM. This CDR3 spans 15 amino acids. The chain's CDR3 is CASSSSQGSSYEQYF. For the CDR3, the DNA is TGTGCCAGCAGTTCTTCTCAGGGAAGCTCCTACGAGCAGTACTTC.

The chain couples TRBV7-2 to TRBJ2-7; 13 bases agree with TRBD2. Germline V CDR1 and CDR2: SGHTA, FQGNSA. V lost 1 base and J lost 4; bases outside the gene matches: 4. This CDR3 has 16 residues. CDR3 sequence (DNA): TGTGCCAGCAGCTTAGAGGGGACTAGCGGGACTTACGAGCAGTACTTC. Amino acids: CASSLEGTSGTYEQYF. Full variable domain (missing parts from reference TRBV7-2 and TRBJ2-7): GAGVSQSPSNKVTEKGKDVELRCDPISGHTALYWYRQSLGQGLEFLIYFQGNSAPDKSGLPSDRFSAERTGGSVSTLTIQRTQQEDSAVYLCASSLEGTSGTYEQYFGPGTRLTVT.

This clonotype is medium-sized (0.01 to 0.1%) within its sample. The chain combines TRBV7-2 with TRBJ2-5; 8 bases line up with TRBD1. This CDR3 spans 15 amino acids. Per the germline V gene, CDR1 is SGHTA and CDR2 is FQGNSA. J was trimmed by 2 bases and V by 4 bases; bases with no gene match: 6. CDR3 bases: TGTGCCAGCAGCTCCCCCGGGACAGGTCAAGAGACCCAGTACTTC. This codes for CASSSPGTGQETQYF.

By share, this clonotype ranks as medium-sized. The V gene is TRBV4-3, the J gene TRBJ2-3, with TRBD2 identical over 15 bases. Germline-derived CDR1 and CDR2 are LGHNA and YSLEER. The CDR3 covers 17 residues. V lost 4 bases and J lost 0; bases outside the gene matches: 2. The CDR3 sequence: CASSRGLAGGSTDTQYF. The CDR3 region has the DNA TGCGCCAGCAGCCGGGGACTAGCGGGAGGTAGCACAGATACGCAGTATTTT.

In its sample, this clonotype ranks as medium-sized. The CDR3 DNA reads TGTGCCAGCAGCTTAGGAGTGGAGTGGAGGAACACTGAAGCTTTCTTT. Translated, it gives CASSLGVEWRNTEAFF. This chain links TRBV7-8 with TRBJ1-1, with D unclear. Germline assignment: CDR1 SGHVS and CDR2 FQNEAQ. The CDR3 consists of 16 residues. The V end was cut by 1 base, the J end by 1 base, with 13 bases between.

By proportion, this clonotype is medium-sized. The gene calls are TRBV6-2 or TRBV6-3 and TRBJ2-1; 11 bases line up with TRBD2. Germline CDR1 and CDR2: MNHEY and SVGEGT. The trim removed 4 bases at V and 7 bases at J, leaving 9 bases unmatched. The CDR3 is 16 amino acids. CDR3 bases: TGTGCCAGCAGTTCCCCGGGACTAGCGGCTATTAATGAGCAGTTCTTC. Translated: CASSSPGLAAINEQFF.

This clonotype is deemed medium-sized. The genes are TRBV6-6 and TRBJ2-7; D uncertain. This CDR3 is built from 12 residues. The V end was cut by 0 bases, the J end by 4 bases, with 4 bases between. CDR1 MNHNY and CDR2 SVGAGI come from the germline V gene (reference sequence). CDR3 bases: TGTGCCAGCAGTTACTCGATTTACGAGCAGTACTTC. This gives the protein CASSYSIYEQYF.